These T cell receptor beta chains were read from a single sample in a study of a mutant IDH1 vaccine in newly diagnosed glioma. Using immunoSEQ multiplex PCR, the repertoire was profiled, and TCRdb retains in-frame clones only, with some absent. This table holds tens of thousands of clones, 75% to 90% found once. The material was PBMCs, obtained from a glioma patient treated with radiotherapy, temozolomide or both. The receptors originated from a man in his forties with glioma. CDR3s include the opening cysteine and the closing phenylalanine or tryptophan. The D gene is left open where the match is weak. Only some rows state a clone size, as once, few, many or a class for expanded clones.

TRBV6-5	.	.	TRBJ1-4	CASSYSGSTNEKLFF	TGTGCCAGCAGTTACTCCGGATCAACTAATGAAAAACTGTTTTTT
TRBV18	TRBD1	.	TRBJ2-1	CASFDRVVSYNEQFF	TGTGCCAGCTTCGACAGGGTGGTGTCCTACAATGAGCAGTTCTTC
TRBV12-5	TRBD2	.	TRBJ2-1	CASLAGGSYNEQFF	TGTGCTAGCTTAGCGGGAGGGTCGTACAATGAGCAGTTCTTC
TRBV7-9	.	.	TRBJ2-7	CASQAAGKQYF	TGTGCCAGCCAAGCCGCAGGAAAGCAGTACTTC
TRBV5-6	TRBD2	once	TRBJ2-3	CASSLARGGSTDTQYF	TGTGCCAGCAGCTTGGCTCGGGGAGGGAGCACAGATACGCAGTATTTT
TRBV18	TRBD1	few	TRBJ1-5	CASSPAQGGQAQHF	TGTGCCAGCTCACCAGCCCAGGGGGGACAAGCCCAGCATTTT
TRBV19	.	.	TRBJ2-6	CASMPGGSGANVLTF	TGTGCCAGTATGCCAGGTGGCTCTGGGGCCAACGTCCTGACTTTC
TRBV4-2	.	.	TRBJ2-1	CASSQGGTLSSYNEQFF	TGTGCCAGCAGCCAAGGGGGGACTTTGTCCTCCTACAATGAGCAGTTCTTC
TRBV5-1	.	.	TRBJ1-2	CASSFEERRFYGYTF	TGCGCCAGCAGTTTCGAGGAACGCCGATTCTATGGCTACACCTTC
TRBV4-3	.	.	TRBJ2-3	CASSPDRQHTDTQYF	TGCGCCAGCAGCCCCGACAGACAACACACAGATACGCAGTATTTT
TRBV6-1	.	.	TRBJ1-4	CASRALQVGYEKLFF	TGTGCCAGCAGGGCCCTACAGGTCGGGTACGAAAAACTGTTTTTT
TRBV5-1	.	once	TRBJ2-1	CASSLTGLQIF	TGCGCCAGCAGCTTAACTGGTCTCCAGATCTTC
TRBV5-6	.	once	TRBJ2-2	CASSMGLGWNTGELFF	TGTGCCAGCAGTATGGGCCTTGGCTGGAACACCGGGGAGCTGTTTTTT
TRBV6-4	.	.	TRBJ2-1	CASGEGNEQFF	TGTGCCTCAGGGGAGGGCAATGAGCAGTTCTTC
TRBV5-1	TRBD2	.	TRBJ2-3	CASSLEPSGSGTDTQYF	TGCGCCAGCAGCTTGGAGCCTAGCGGGAGTGGCACAGATACGCAGTATTTT
TRBV5-6	.	few	TRBJ2-1	CASGPVTYNEQFF	TGTGCCAGCGGTCCGGTGACCTACAATGAGCAGTTCTTC
TRBV5-6	TRBD2	.	TRBJ2-7	CASSLATIGGRVEQYF	TGTGCCAGCAGCTTGGCGACTATCGGCGGGAGGGTCGAGCAGTACTTC
TRBV18	TRBD2	once	TRBJ2-1	CASSPFLAVGNEQFF	TGTGCCAGCTCACCTTTCCTAGCGGTTGGCAATGAGCAGTTCTTC
TRBV18	TRBD2	.	TRBJ2-1	CASSPPGLAGLGQFF	TGTGCCAGCTCACCACCGGGACTAGCGGGATTAGGGCAGTTCTTC
TRBV5-1	TRBD1	.	TRBJ2-2	CASRTRDRGTGELFF	TGCGCCAGCAGGACCCGGGACAGGGGCACCGGGGAGCTGTTTTTT
TRBV7-2	.	.	TRBJ2-1	CASSLAFRVNEQFF	TGTGCCAGCAGCTTGGCCTTCCGAGTCAATGAGCAGTTCTTC
TRBV27	.	.	TRBJ2-1	CASSGWTSSYNEQFF	TGTGCCAGCAGTGGGTGGACATCCAGTTACAATGAGCAGTTCTTC
TRBV5-1	.	.	TRBJ1-4	CASSLGSRLEKLFF	TGCGCCAGCAGCTTGGGAAGCCGACTTGAAAAACTGTTTTTT
TRBV18	.	.	TRBJ2-5	CASSSREAGGETQYF	TGTGCCAGCTCATCGCGTGAGGCGGGCGGAGAGACCCAGTACTTC
TRBV7-9	TRBD1	.	TRBJ1-1	CASSSGGSEAFF	TGTGCCAGCAGCTCAGGGGGATCTGAAGCTTTCTTT
TRBV12-5	TRBD2	.	TRBJ2-1	CASGLGLATHNEQFF	TGTGCTAGTGGGCTGGGACTAGCGACCCACAATGAGCAGTTCTTC
TRBV5-1	.	.	TRBJ2-3	CASSLAGGTDTQYF	TGCGCCAGCAGCTTGGCAGGGGGGACAGATACGCAGTATTTT
TRBV18	.	.	TRBJ1-2	CASSPGEGEGYTF	TGTGCCAGCTCACCAGGCGAAGGAGAGGGCTACACCTTC
TRBV28	TRBD2	.	TRBJ2-5	CASSYYRTSSRQETQYF	TGTGCCAGCAGTTACTACCGGACTAGCTCTCGCCAAGAGACCCAGTACTTC
TRBV7-8	.	.	TRBJ1-3	CASTRTAIGNTIYF	TGTGCCAGTACAAGGACAGCGATAGGAAACACCATATATTTT
TRBV25-1	.	once	TRBJ2-1	CASSVGGSYNEQFF	TGTGCCAGCAGTGTTGGAGGGAGCTACAATGAGCAGTTCTTC